A single sample gave rise to the 12 T cell receptor beta chains below, sequenced in a study of T cell responses to AZD1222 COVID-19 vaccine. This table comes from immunoSEQ multiplex PCR, and its TCRdb copy is limited to in-frame clones, with some not included. Here the sample spans some 96,000 clones, about nine tenths being singletons. The specimen comprised peripheral blood, sampled 28 days after the second AZD1222 dose. Receptors originate from an adult who received the AZD1222 COVID-19 vaccine.

This clone was picked up one time. The gene calls are TRBV27 and TRBJ1-5, with TRBD1 identical over 8 bases. The CDR3 contains 15 residues. V lost 6 bases and J lost 3; bases outside the gene matches: 7. CDR1 and CDR2 from the germline V gene are MNHEY and SMNVEV (reference sequence). The CDR3 bases are TGTGCCAGCAGCCTACGACAGGGGTTCAATCAGCCCCAGCATTTT. It encodes CASSLRQGFNQPQHF.

A single count supports this clone. The CDR3 sequence is CASSLTGNRGGEQFF. The CDR3 DNA sequence: TGTGCCAGCAGCTTAACCGGGAACCGGGGAGGTGAGCAGTTCTTC. The chain has TRBV7-9 and TRBJ2-1, with a weak D call TRBD2 (6 bases). V was clipped by 2 bases and J by 9 bases, with 17 bases between them. This CDR3 spans 15 amino acids. Germline V gene sequence: CDR1 SEHNR, CDR2 FQNEAQ (reference sequence). Full variable domain (rest looked up from reference TRBV7-9 and TRBJ2-1): DTGVSQNPRHKITKRGQNVTFRCDPISEHNRLYWYRQTLGQGPEFLTYFQNEAQLEKSRLLSDRFSAERPKGSFSTLEIQRTEQGDSAMYLCASSLTGNRGGEQFFGPGTRLTVL.

The chain couples TRBV6-5 to TRBJ2-7, with a possible D match to TRBD2 (6 bases). V was cut by 2 bases and J by 3 bases, with 14 bases left in between. The germline CDR1 and CDR2 sequences are MNHEY and SVGAGI. This CDR3 region has 15 residues. The CDR3 region has the DNA TGTGCCAGCAGTTACCCAACCGGAGGGAACTACGAGCAGTACTTC. This encodes CASSYPTGGNYEQYF.

The rearrangement joins TRBV30 to TRBJ2-1, with D hard to call. This CDR3 has 13 residues. V lost 1 base and J lost 5, with 9 bases in between. CDR1 and CDR2 from the germline V gene are GTSNPN and SVGIG (reference sequence). This CDR3 is CAWSDGRNNEQFF. CDR3 nucleotides: TGTGCCTGGAGTGACGGACGAAACAATGAGCAGTTCTTC.

V and J are TRBV7-9 and TRBJ1-1; no clear D. V gave up 0 bases and J gave up 11 bases, with 4 bases separating them. The V gene's germline CDR1 is SEHNR and CDR2 FQNEAQ (reference sequence). The CDR3 runs to 10 residues. CDR3 nucleotides: TGTGCCAGCAGCTTAGCGAGTGCTTTCTTT. Protein product: CASSLASAFF.

V usage is TRBV14 and J usage is TRBJ1-2, with no clear D. There are 14 residues in the CDR3. Germline assignment: CDR1 SGHDN and CDR2 FVKESK. Between the trimmed V and J ends, which lost 4 bases and 4 bases, there was a span of 13 bases. The CDR3 DNA reads TGTGCCAGCAGCCCCGCCGGGGAAGTCTATGGCTACACCTTC. Protein product: CASSPAGEVYGYTF.

J is TRBJ1-1 and V is TRBV2; D is uncertain. V shed 8 bases and J shed 0 bases, with 4 bases lying between them. The CDR3 has 11 amino acids. The V gene's germline CDR1 is SNHLY and CDR2 FYNNEI. The CDR3 DNA sequence: TGTGCCAGCTGGATGAACACTGAAGCTTTCTTT. Protein sequence: CASWMNTEAFF.

The chain combines TRBV5-1 with TRBJ1-2, with 7 bases that match TRBD1. The CDR3 is made up of 16 amino acids. Trimming removed 2 bases from V and 5 bases from J; junction bases left unmatched: 12. CDR1 and CDR2 from the germline V gene are SGHRS and YFSETQ. The DNA of the CDR3 is TGCGCCAGCAGCTTACTACAAATCCGGGACAGTTATGGCTACACCTTC. Its translation is CASSLLQIRDSYGYTF.

The rearrangement joins TRBV5-8 to TRBJ2-7; D call uncertain. Germline CDR1 is SGHTS and CDR2 is YDEGEE. This CDR3 is built from 14 residues. V was pared by 4 bases and J by 0 bases, with 11 bases between. The CDR3 loop is CASSDFGSSYEQYF. CDR3 nucleotide sequence: TGTGCCAGCAGCGATTTCGGTAGCTCCTACGAGCAGTACTTC.

In its sample, this clone was seen once. J is TRBJ2-1 and V is TRBV19; 7 bases agree with TRBD2. The CDR3 extends over 14 amino acids. CDR1 and CDR2 (germline): LNHDA, SQIVND (reference sequence). The trim removed 3 bases at V and 3 bases at J, leaving 2 bases unmatched. The CDR3 DNA follows: TGTGCCAGTAGTATCGGGGACTACTACAATGAGCAGTTCTTC. Protein: CASSIGDYYNEQFF.

This clone showed up just once. The chain has TRBV3-1 (or the pseudogene TRBV3-2) and TRBJ2-1; TRBD2 matches 10 bases. The CDR3 covers 15 residues. V shed 1 base and J 9 bases; nucleotides not matched to a gene: 6. Per the germline V gene, CDR1 is LGHDT and CDR2 is YNNKEL (reference sequence). CDR3 sequence reads: CASSQALLAGSEQFF. The CDR3 DNA reads TGTGCCAGCAGCCAAGCGCTACTAGCGGGATCTGAGCAGTTCTTC.

This chain links TRBV7-9 with TRBJ1-2, with a possible D match to TRBD1 (6 bases). This CDR3 spans 12 amino acids. Trimming cost V 1 base and J 8 bases, with 8 bases left between them. Looked up from germline, CDR1 is SEHNR and CDR2 is FQNEAQ (reference sequence). The CDR3: CASSLDRVGYTF. Written as DNA, the CDR3 is TGTGCCAGCAGCTTAGACAGGGTCGGCTACACCTTC.